These T cell receptor beta chains were read from a single sample in a study of cytomegalovirus exposure and HLA in healthy donors. Generated by immunoSEQ multiplex PCR, the TCRdb table keeps only in-frame clones and is missing some. The table lists 200,000 or so clones, approximately 85% of them singletons, with roughly 6% in the top ten. Material for sequencing was PBMCs. The receptors stem from a woman in her 50s in good health and CMV-seropositive. Both conserved end residues are part of each CDR3. The order of the fields is V gene, clone size, D gene, J gene, CDR3 protein, CDR3 DNA. A D gene is named only where the DNA matches it firmly. Part of the rows lack a size; the others show once, few, many or a class for expanded clones.

v_gene: TRBV6-6; abundance: NA; d_gene: NA; j_gene: TRBJ2-7; CDR3aa: CASSYGTGNYEQYF; CDR3nt: TGTGCCAGCAGTTACGGAACAGGGAACTACGAGCAGTACTTC
v_gene: TRBV19; abundance: NA; d_gene: NA; j_gene: TRBJ1-1; CDR3aa: CASSIKGMASSEAFF; CDR3nt: TGTGCCAGTAGTATCAAGGGGATGGCGTCTTCGGAAGCTTTCTTT
v_gene: TRBV6-5; abundance: NA; d_gene: NA; j_gene: TRBJ2-1; CDR3aa: CASSYSLYRGGNEQFF; CDR3nt: TGTGCCAGCAGTTACTCGTTATACAGGGGGGGCAATGAGCAGTTCTTC
v_gene: TRBV19; abundance: NA; d_gene: NA; j_gene: TRBJ2-7; CDR3aa: CASSTYYEQYF; CDR3nt: TGTGCCAGTAGTACCTACTACGAGCAGTACTTC
v_gene: TRBV6-6; abundance: NA; d_gene: NA; j_gene: TRBJ2-1; CDR3aa: CASTGDSSATEQFF; CDR3nt: TGTGCCAGCACCGGGGATTCCAGCGCCACCGAGCAGTTCTTC
v_gene: TRBV29-1; abundance: NA; d_gene: TRBD1; j_gene: TRBJ1-1; CDR3aa: CSAGKGGSAEAFF; CDR3nt: TGCAGCGCAGGAAAAGGGGGCAGCGCTGAAGCTTTCTTT
v_gene: TRBV2; abundance: NA; d_gene: TRBD2; j_gene: TRBJ2-1; CDR3aa: CASMGTSGRAYNEQFF; CDR3nt: TGTGCCAGCATGGGGACTAGCGGGAGGGCCTACAATGAGCAGTTCTTC
v_gene: TRBV5-6; abundance: NA; d_gene: NA; j_gene: TRBJ2-1; CDR3aa: CASSAETYNEQFF; CDR3nt: TGTGCCAGCAGCGCGGAAACCTACAATGAGCAGTTCTTC
v_gene: TRBV7-9; abundance: NA; d_gene: NA; j_gene: TRBJ2-1; CDR3aa: CSSGTGSSYNEQFF; CDR3nt: TGTTCCAGCGGAACAGGGAGCTCCTACAATGAGCAGTTCTTC
v_gene: TRBV13; abundance: NA; d_gene: TRBD2; j_gene: TRBJ2-1; CDR3aa: CASSRLAGAANEQFF; CDR3nt: TGTGCCAGCAGCCGTCTAGCGGGAGCCGCCAATGAGCAGTTCTTC
v_gene: TRBV6-5; abundance: once; d_gene: TRBD1; j_gene: TRBJ2-7; CDR3aa: CASSYAGQGPYEQYF; CDR3nt: TGTGCCAGCAGTTACGCGGGACAGGGACCCTACGAGCAGTACTTC
v_gene: TRBV28; abundance: few; d_gene: NA; j_gene: TRBJ2-3; CDR3aa: CASSPWLRGPSTDTQYF; CDR3nt: TGTGCCAGCAGCCCCTGGTTGCGGGGGCCTAGCACAGATACGCAGTATTTT
v_gene: TRBV30; abundance: NA; d_gene: NA; j_gene: TRBJ2-7; CDR3aa: CAWGRRQSPSYEQYF; CDR3nt: TGTGCCTGGGGTCGGAGACAGTCACCCTCCTACGAGCAGTACTTC
v_gene: TRBV4-1; abundance: few; d_gene: TRBD1; j_gene: TRBJ1-2; CDR3aa: CASSNVGQKVTGYTF; CDR3nt: TGCGCCAGCAGTAACGTGGGACAGAAGGTCACCGGCTACACCTTC
v_gene: TRBV28; abundance: NA; d_gene: NA; j_gene: TRBJ1-6; CDR3aa: CATATASYNSPLHF; CDR3nt: TGTGCCACCGCGACAGCTTCCTATAATTCACCCCTCCACTTT
v_gene: TRBV10-3; abundance: NA; d_gene: NA; j_gene: TRBJ2-5; CDR3aa: CAISPGEETQYF; CDR3nt: TGTGCCATCAGCCCGGGAGAAGAGACCCAGTACTTC
v_gene: TRBV6-6; abundance: NA; d_gene: NA; j_gene: TRBJ2-7; CDR3aa: CATAALRDPGGHEQYF; CDR3nt: TGTGCCACCGCGGCTTTGCGGGACCCCGGGGGTCACGAGCAGTACTTC
v_gene: TRBV5-6; abundance: NA; d_gene: TRBD1; j_gene: TRBJ1-2; CDR3aa: CASAADRASGYTF; CDR3nt: TGTGCCAGCGCCGCGGACAGGGCATCTGGCTACACCTTC
v_gene: TRBV28; abundance: NA; d_gene: NA; j_gene: TRBJ1-3; CDR3aa: CASSSSREGNTIYF; CDR3nt: TGTGCCAGCAGCTCCTCTAGGGAGGGAAACACCATATATTTT
v_gene: TRBV6-6; abundance: few; d_gene: TRBD1; j_gene: TRBJ1-2; CDR3aa: CASSPPTGNGYTF; CDR3nt: TGTGCCAGCAGTCCTCCGACAGGGAATGGCTACACCTTC
v_gene: TRBV6-5; abundance: NA; d_gene: NA; j_gene: TRBJ2-3; CDR3aa: CASSYSTGGADTQYF; CDR3nt: TGTGCCAGCAGTTACTCGACGGGGGGCGCAGATACGCAGTATTTT
v_gene: TRBV27; abundance: NA; d_gene: NA; j_gene: TRBJ1-6; CDR3aa: CASSLFLNSPLHF; CDR3nt: TGTGCCAGCAGTTTATTTTTAAATTCACCCCTCCACTTT
v_gene: TRBV6-5; abundance: NA; d_gene: NA; j_gene: TRBJ2-1; CDR3aa: CASSHSPSFHNEQFF; CDR3nt: TGTGCCAGCAGTCACTCCCCTAGTTTCCACAATGAGCAGTTCTTC
v_gene: TRBV2; abundance: few; d_gene: NA; j_gene: TRBJ2-1; CDR3aa: CASSEALSKAVHNEQFF; CDR3nt: TGTGCCAGCAGTGAAGCGCTTTCTAAAGCGGTTCACAATGAGCAGTTCTTC
v_gene: TRBV7-9; abundance: NA; d_gene: TRBD1; j_gene: TRBJ2-1; CDR3aa: CASSRSQGQGLYYNEQFF; CDR3nt: TGTGCCAGCAGCCGATCGCAGGGACAGGGGCTTTACTACAATGAGCAGTTCTTC
v_gene: TRBV5-6; abundance: NA; d_gene: TRBD1; j_gene: TRBJ1-2; CDR3aa: CASSRRSRGTGGGYTF; CDR3nt: TGTGCCAGCAGCCGGAGGTCGAGAGGGACAGGGGGGGGCTACACCTTC
v_gene: TRBV5-1; abundance: few; d_gene: NA; j_gene: TRBJ2-2; CDR3aa: CASSSGQGVGELFF; CDR3nt: TGCGCCAGCAGCTCGGGACAAGGGGTCGGGGAGCTGTTTTTT
v_gene: TRBV2; abundance: NA; d_gene: NA; j_gene: TRBJ2-7; CDR3aa: CASSEVNREDHEQYF; CDR3nt: TGTGCCAGCAGTGAGGTAAACAGGGAAGACCACGAGCAGTACTTC